The present TCR beta chain was sequenced within a study of control samples from healthy donors and cancer patients. V was pared by 3 bases and J by 10 bases, with 13 bases between. This CDR3 has 14 residues. Germline V gives CDR1 LNHDA, CDR2 SQIVND (reference sequence). Sequencing used immunoSEQ multiplex PCR; TCRdb keeps in-frame clones, though not all of them. Of 120,000 or so clones listed, roughly 91% are singletons. The chain employs TRBV19 and TRBJ1-6; possibly TRBD1 for D (6 bases). This sequence was found in a man aged 45-65 years with head and neck cancer. Sequencing used PBMCs. CDR3 amino acids: CASSIGGGQSPLHF. DNA for the CDR3: TGTGCCAGTAGTATTGGGGGGGGCCAATCACCCCTCCACTTT. The full variable domain, completed using reference TRBV19 and TRBJ1-6, is DGGITQSPKYLFRKEGQNVTLSCEQNLNHDAMYWYRQDPGQGLRLIYYSQIVNDFQKGDIAEGYSVSREKKESFPLTVTSAQKNPTAFYLCASSIGGGQSPLHFGNGTRLTVT.